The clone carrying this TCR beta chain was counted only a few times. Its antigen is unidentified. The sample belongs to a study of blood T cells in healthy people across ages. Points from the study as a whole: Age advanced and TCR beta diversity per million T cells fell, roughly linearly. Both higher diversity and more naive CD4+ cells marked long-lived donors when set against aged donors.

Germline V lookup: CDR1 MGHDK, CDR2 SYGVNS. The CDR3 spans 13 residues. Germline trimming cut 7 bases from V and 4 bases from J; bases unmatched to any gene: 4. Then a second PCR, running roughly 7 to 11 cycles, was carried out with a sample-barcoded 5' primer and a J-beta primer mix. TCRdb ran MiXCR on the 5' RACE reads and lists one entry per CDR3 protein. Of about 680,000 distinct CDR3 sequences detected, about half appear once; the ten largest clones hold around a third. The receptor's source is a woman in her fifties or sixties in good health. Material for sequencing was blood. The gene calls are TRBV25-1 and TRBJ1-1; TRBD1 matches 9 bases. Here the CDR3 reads CASTPTGGTEAFF. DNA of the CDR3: TGTGCCAGCACCCCGACAGGGGGCACTGAAGCTTTCTTT.